Shown below are 20 T cell receptor beta chains from a single sample sequenced in a study of T-cell memory formation after mild COVID-19. TCRdb independently ran MiXCR on the 5' RACE reads; one entry per CDR3 protein. The sample lists hundreds of thousands of distinct CDR3 sequences; roughly a fifth were seen once. Sequencing was done on a sample of PBMCs or a T cell subset sorted from them (not recorded which). The receptors derive from an adult woman who had mild COVID-19 (a few samples of this study predate the infection). Cell type and time point are not known.

J is TRBJ1-3 and V is TRBV15; D call uncertain. V shed 3 bases and J shed 1 base, with 4 bases lying between them. Per germline, CDR1 LNHNV and CDR2 YYDKDF (reference sequence). The CDR3 length is 13 residues. The CDR3 protein is CATSSVSGNTIYF. CDR3 DNA: TGTGCCACCAGCAGCGTTTCTGGAAACACCATATATTTT.

This clonotype occurred a few times. The chain carries TRBV24-1 and TRBJ1-5; 10 bases fit TRBD1. The trim removed 9 bases at V and 6 bases at J, leaving 4 bases unmatched. The CDR3 runs to 13 residues. CDR1 is KGHDR, CDR2 SFDVKD, per germline. CDR3 bases: TGTGCCACCCGACAGGGGGCCGGTCAGCCCCAGCATTTT. Residues: CATRQGAGQPQHF.

The chain carries TRBV7-9 and TRBJ1-2, with 7 bases lining up with TRBD1. The V gene's germline CDR1 is SEHNR and CDR2 FQNEAQ (reference sequence). The CDR3 has 14 residues. Trimming cost V 5 bases and J 4 bases; bases outside gene matches: 7. This chain's CDR3 is CASSDGQALYGYTF. Written as DNA, the CDR3 is TGTGCCAGCAGCGATGGACAGGCCCTCTATGGCTACACCTTC.

This clonotype was picked up one time. The chain employs TRBV12-3 or TRBV12-4 and TRBJ1-6; D possibly corresponds to TRBD1 (6 bases). The CDR3 length is 14 residues. V was pared by 5 bases and J by 6 bases, with 11 bases between. This CDR3 is CASSGRGVNSPLHF. CDR3 bases: TGTGCCAGCAGTGGAAGGGGGGTTAATTCACCCCTCCACTTT.

This clonotype was detected a few times. The chain uses TRBV7-2 and TRBJ2-4, with D perhaps assigned TRBD1 or TRBD2 (7 bases each). The germline CDR1 and CDR2 sequences are SGHTA and FQGNSA. V was clipped by 3 bases and J by 6 bases, with 15 bases between them. The CDR3 is made up of 15 amino acids. The CDR3 nucleotides read TGTGCCAGCAGCTTGGGAGGGGGCTGGGGAAACATTCAGTACTTC. Amino acids: CASSLGGGWGNIQYF.

The chain recombines TRBV12-3 or TRBV12-4 with TRBJ1-2; a weak D match, TRBD1 (5 bases). The length of the CDR3 is 18 residues. The ends were cut back, 1 base at V and 1 base at J, with 19 bases in the middle. The CDR3 DNA follows: TGTGCCAGCAGTTTAGATACAGCGGGGCGTAGGGGTAACTATGGCTACACCTTC. Encoded protein: CASSLDTAGRRGNYGYTF.

The V call is TRBV10-3, the J call TRBJ2-7; TRBD1 aligns across 8 bases. The V gene's germline CDR1 is ENHRY and CDR2 SYGVKD. J gave up 3 bases and V 0 bases, and 7 bases lay outside the gene matches. The CDR3 has 16 amino acids. The CDR3 nucleotides are TGTGCCATCAGTGAGTCGTGGCAGGGGGCCGACTACGAGCAGTACTTC. Encoded protein: CAISESWQGADYEQYF.

The chain uses TRBV6-5 and TRBJ1-5; 7 positions agree with TRBD1. This CDR3 region has 17 residues. The J segment lost 2 bases and the V segment lost 2 bases, leaving 9 bases of the junction unmatched. CDR1 MNHEY and CDR2 SVGAGI come from the germline V gene. This chain's CDR3 is CASSYPDRTKRNQPQHF. The DNA for the CDR3 is TGTGCCAGCAGTTACCCGGACAGGACGAAACGCAATCAGCCCCAGCATTTT.

The gene calls are TRBV5-1 and TRBJ2-3; D might be TRBD2 (6 bases). In germline, CDR1 is SGHRS, CDR2 YFSETQ. This CDR3 is built from 16 residues. Between the trimmed V and J ends, which lost 4 bases and 0 bases, there was a span of 15 bases. In nucleotides, the CDR3 is TGCGCCAGCAGCCCGGCCCGAGGGACTAGCACAGATACGCAGTATTTT. Residues: CASSPARGTSTDTQYF.

This sequence joins TRBV12-3 or TRBV12-4 and TRBJ2-7; TRBD1 might be the D (6 bases). V was cut by 5 bases and J by 5 bases, with 19 bases left in between. This CDR3 is built from 15 residues. Here the CDR3 reads CASSPTLGTRNEQYF. CDR3 bases: TGTGCCAGCAGTCCCACCCTGGGGACACGGAACGAGCAGTACTTC.

The J gene is TRBJ2-7, the V gene TRBV6-5, with 8 bases lining up with TRBD1. This CDR3 is built from 15 residues. V shed 0 bases and J 13 bases; nucleotides not matched to a gene: 14. Germline V gene data show CDR1 as MNHEY and CDR2 as SVGAGI. In nucleotides, the CDR3 is TGTGCCAGCAGTTACTCCGCAGGGGGCGGAAAGGGCGAATACTTC. Its protein is CASSYSAGGGKGEYF.

This clonotype has only a few counts. The genes are TRBV14 and TRBJ2-7; 7 bases are a match to TRBD1. CDR1 is SGHDN, CDR2 FVKESK, per germline. The CDR3 is made up of 14 amino acids. The trim removed 3 bases at V and 4 bases at J, leaving 6 bases unmatched. For the CDR3, the DNA is TGTGCCAGCAGCCATCGGGACAGCCCATACGAGCAGTACTTC. This encodes CASSHRDSPYEQYF.

The V call is TRBV2, the J call TRBJ1-5, with 8 bases fitting TRBD1. Germline V gene data show CDR1 as SNHLY and CDR2 as FYNNEI. V was pared by 6 bases and J by 4 bases, with 5 bases of the junction left unmatched. The CDR3 loop spans 14 amino acids. The DNA for the CDR3 is TGTGCCAGCAGACTGTACAGGGGGAATCAGCCCCAGCATTTT. Translation: CASRLYRGNQPQHF.

This clonotype was detected only a few times. The gene calls are TRBV5-1 and TRBJ1-1; 7 bases are a match to TRBD1. V lost 0 bases, J lost 0 bases, and 8 bases stayed unmatched. The V gene's germline CDR1 is SGHRS and CDR2 YFSETQ. CDR3 length: 17 residues. As DNA, the CDR3 is TGCGCCAGCAGCTTGGGAGGGGGCGCGGGAATGAACACTGAAGCTTTCTTT. Amino acids: CASSLGGGAGMNTEAFF.

The chain joins TRBV6-2 or TRBV6-3 to TRBJ2-7; 7 positions agree with TRBD1. Trimming removed 2 bases from V and 3 bases from J; junction bases left unmatched: 16. Germline V lookup: CDR1 MNHEY, CDR2 SVGEGT. This CDR3 region has 18 residues. In DNA, the CDR3 is TGTGCCAGCAGTTACAAGAGACAAGGGGGCTCCCCCTACTACGAGCAGTACTTC. Translation gives CASSYKRQGGSPYYEQYF.

This chain joins TRBV29-1 and TRBJ2-3, with 13 bases lining up with TRBD2. Germline trimming cut 6 bases from V and 4 bases from J; bases unmatched to any gene: 7. Germline V CDR1 and CDR2: SQVTM, ANQGSEA. The CDR3 is made up of 15 amino acids. CDR3 in amino acids: CSVLRTSGSSDTQYF. Written as DNA, the CDR3 is TGCAGCGTACTGAGGACTAGCGGGAGTTCAGATACGCAGTATTTT.

The chain links TRBV7-6 to TRBJ2-1; D is unresolved. This CDR3 spans 12 amino acids. Germline V CDR1 and CDR2: SGHVS, FNYEAQ. Between the trimmed V and J ends, which lost 5 bases and 9 bases, there was a span of 11 bases. CDR3 DNA: TGTGCCAGCAGCCCGGGTCTACGTGAGCAGTTCTTC. This encodes CASSPGLREQFF. The full variable domain, rest sourced from reference TRBV7-6 and TRBJ2-1, is GAGVSQSPRYKVTKRGQDVALRCDPISGHVSLYWYRQALGQGPEFLTYFNYEAQQDKSGLPNDRFSAERPEGSISTLTIQRTEQRDSAMYRCASSPGLREQFFGPGTRLTVL.

This clonotype has a handful of counts. The V gene is TRBV6-5, the J gene TRBJ2-1; 7 nucleotides agree with TRBD2. The CDR3 covers 15 residues. With 5 bases clipped from V and 4 bases from J, the junction kept 8 bases outside the gene matches. Germline lookup yields CDR1 MNHEY and CDR2 SVGAGI. The CDR3: CASSRRPGGYNEQFF. The CDR3 nucleotides read TGTGCCAGCAGTCGACGACCCGGGGGGTACAATGAGCAGTTCTTC.

This clonotype was seen a few times. The V call is TRBV3-1, the J call TRBJ2-2; 7 bases line up with TRBD1. V lost 2 bases and J lost 0; bases outside the gene matches: 3. Germline CDR1 is LGHDT and CDR2 is YNNKEL (reference sequence). This CDR3 comprises 16 residues. This CDR3 is CASSQRDSTNTGELFF. CDR3 DNA sequence: TGTGCCAGCAGCCAAAGGGACAGCACGAACACCGGGGAGCTGTTTTTT.

This clonotype was found a few times. V is TRBV29-1 and J is TRBJ2-1; D is possibly TRBD1 (6 bases). Deletions cut 8 bases from V and 0 bases from J, with 14 bases between. Germline CDR1 is SQVTM and CDR2 is ANQGSEA. This CDR3 has 14 residues. The chain's CDR3 is CSFSDRTSYNEQFF. The CDR3 nucleotides are TGCAGCTTCTCGGACAGAACCTCCTACAATGAGCAGTTCTTC.